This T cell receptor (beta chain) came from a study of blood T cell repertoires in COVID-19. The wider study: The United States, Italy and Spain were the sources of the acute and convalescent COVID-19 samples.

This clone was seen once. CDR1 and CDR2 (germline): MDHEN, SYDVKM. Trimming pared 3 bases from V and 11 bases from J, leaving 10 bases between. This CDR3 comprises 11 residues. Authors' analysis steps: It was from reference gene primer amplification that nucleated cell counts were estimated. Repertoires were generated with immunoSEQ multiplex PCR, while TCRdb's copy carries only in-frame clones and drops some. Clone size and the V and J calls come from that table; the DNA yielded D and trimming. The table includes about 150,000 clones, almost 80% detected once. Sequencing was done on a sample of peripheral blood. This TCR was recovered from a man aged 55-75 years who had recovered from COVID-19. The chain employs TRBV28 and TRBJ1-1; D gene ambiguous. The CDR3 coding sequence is TGTGCCAGCAGTTTGTCCCCTTTGGCTTTCTTT. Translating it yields CASSLSPLAFF.